The clone carrying this T cell receptor (beta chain) was counted at least ten times. The data were taken from a study of CD8+CD57+ T cells in acquired aplastic anemia. Study-level information: DNA from sorted CD4+ and CD8+ cells averaged approximately 3.2 ug.

Using genomic DNA as the template, TCR beta VDJ and CDR3 profiling was carried out. From the reads, TCRdb called clonotypes with MiXCR, one entry per CDR3 protein. This sample yields roughly 180,000 distinct CDR3 sequences, of which 35% to 50% are seen a single time; under 3.5% belongs to the top ten. The CDR3 runs 15 residues. Between the trimmed V and J ends, which lost 3 bases and 1 base, there was a span of 10 bases. The chain carries TRBV12-3 or TRBV12-4 and TRBJ2-1; D gene ambiguous. The sequencing input was sorted CD4+, CD8+, or CD8+CD57+ T cells (not recorded which) from PBMCs. The sequence was collected from a human donor in good health. The CDR3 is CASSFRRTSYNEQFF. For the CDR3, the DNA is TGTGCCAGCAGTTTCCGGAGAACATCCTACAATGAGCAGTTCTTC.